This entry is about one TCR beta chain. Its antigen is unknown. Per-base qualities were not stored, and no clone one base away is much larger. This sample was taken from a study of blood T cells in healthy people across ages (dated by TCRdb to between 2014 and 2017). Notes on the research overall: Template switching captured roughly one uniquely barcoded TCR beta cDNA molecule per two T cells in model experiments. The study measured age-related changes in TCR beta repertoire diversity using deep sequencing normalized with unique cDNA molecular identifiers. Donors were grouped into four age groups: young (average roughly 17 years), middle-aged (under 40), aged (around 60) and long-lived (82). To avoid experimental bias, donors of different ages were distributed randomly across sequencing lanes. For two donors (one aged 18 to 30 and one aged 80 or older), the study analyzed two additional independent replicas of 1 million unique cDNA reads from the same blood draw. General study outcomes and caveats: Since profiling was done on bulk unsorted PBMCs, naive and antigen-experienced compartments could not be conclusively compared. Observed TCR beta diversity correlated strongly with the percentage of naive T cells measured by flow cytometry. Compared with the aged group, more naive CD4+ T cells, fewer expanded clones and increased TCR diversity were shown by the long-lived group, suggesting age selection. Observed TCR beta diversity per million T cells fell roughly linearly with age, and a significant reduction was already apparent by age approximately 40. Because the CMV infection status of the donors was unknown, age-related changes in expanded clonotypes may potentially have been confounded. Estimates of total diversity based on one million sequenced T cells were regarded as lower bounds and as underestimates.

Libraries were made using 5' RACE. For sequencing, an Illumina HiSeq 2500 was employed. A second PCR of roughly 7 to 11 cycles was performed with a sample-barcoded 5' primer and a J-beta primer mix. A template-switch 5' adaptor carrying 12 random nucleotides introduced a unique molecular identifier onto each TCR beta cDNA molecule. Each sample yielded at least 2.5 million CDR3-containing paired-end reads. All of the RNA was converted into first-strand cDNA using the Mint cDNA synthesis kit, with a TRBC-specific oligonucleotide serving as the primer. Following uracil-DNA glycosylase treatment, all cDNA underwent a first 18-cycle PCR with the universal primers M1SS and BC2_uni_R. The authors processed their data as follows. For normalization, 1 million high-quality reads were randomly selected from each sample, with every read carrying a distinct molecular identifier. Instead of being binned into consensus sequences, reads that shared molecular identifiers were thrown out. MiTCR, run with a Q25 quality threshold and the strictest error-elimination algorithm, handled CDR3 identification, clonotype clustering and error correction. A nonparametric unseen species model using Euler transformation provided a lower-bound estimate of total TCR beta diversity. TCRdb itself trimmed the public reads at Q25 with fastp, ran MiXCR and retained productive beta chains. Each record represents a unique CDR3 protein, reported with the most common genes and DNA among its rows. The V and J calls follow TCRdb's processing rather than the paper's. This sample has around 790,000 distinct CDR3 sequences in its table, and under 55% of those were observed once. Nearly 20% of the sample lies in the top ten.

Systemically healthy Caucasian individuals from Russia, some 38 in total and aged roughly 6 to 95 years, were included as donors. Each donor gave about 10 milliliters of peripheral blood, drawn into EDTA-treated Vacutainer tubes. Ficoll-Paque density-gradient centrifugation was used to isolate PBMCs, with at least 7 million per sample. Trizol reagent was used to extract total RNA from the PBMCs, yielding at least 6 micrograms per sample. The percentages of naive CD45RAhigh/CD27high T cells were determined by flow cytometry on a PBMC aliquot from every donor. Taken from the germline V gene, the CDR1 and CDR2 loops are KGHSH and LQKENI. At the junction V is shortened by 3 bases and J by 6 bases, with 12 bases in between. The CDR3 starts with the cysteine, ends with the phenylalanine, and has 13 residues. The retained sequence is limited to the CDR3, 39 bases, with the frame set at the first base.

The receptor chain draws on TRBV18 and TRBJ2-7; a tentative D call is TRBD1 (6 bases match). The sequence was obtained from a man in his 60s in good health. The source material was blood. The CDR3 in this case is CASSPPSRGEQYF. DNA sequence: TGTGCCAGCTCACCTCCTTCCAGGGGCGAGCAGTACTTC.